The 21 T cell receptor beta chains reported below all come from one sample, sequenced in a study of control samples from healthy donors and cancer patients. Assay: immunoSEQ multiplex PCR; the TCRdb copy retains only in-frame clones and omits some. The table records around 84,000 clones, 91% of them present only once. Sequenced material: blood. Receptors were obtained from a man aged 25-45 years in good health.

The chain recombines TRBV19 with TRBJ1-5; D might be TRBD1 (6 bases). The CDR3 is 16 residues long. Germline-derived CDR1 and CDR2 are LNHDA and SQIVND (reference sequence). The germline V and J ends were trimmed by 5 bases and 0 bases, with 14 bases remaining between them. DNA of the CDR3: TGTGCCAGTAGTCTTTACAGGGCCGATAGCAATCAGCCCCAGCATTTT. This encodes CASSLYRADSNQPQHF.

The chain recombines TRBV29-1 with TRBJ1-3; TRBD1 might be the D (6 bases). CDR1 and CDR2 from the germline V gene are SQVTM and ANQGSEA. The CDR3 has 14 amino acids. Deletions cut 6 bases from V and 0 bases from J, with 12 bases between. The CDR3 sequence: CSVLVDSSGNTIYF. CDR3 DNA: TGCAGCGTCCTGGTGGACAGCTCTGGAAACACCATATATTTT.

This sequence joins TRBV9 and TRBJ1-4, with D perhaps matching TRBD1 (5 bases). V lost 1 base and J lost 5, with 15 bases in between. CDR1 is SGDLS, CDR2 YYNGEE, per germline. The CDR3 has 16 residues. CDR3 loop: CASSVSDSGYNEKLFF. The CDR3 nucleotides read TGTGCCAGCAGCGTATCCGACTCAGGGTACAATGAAAAACTGTTTTTT.

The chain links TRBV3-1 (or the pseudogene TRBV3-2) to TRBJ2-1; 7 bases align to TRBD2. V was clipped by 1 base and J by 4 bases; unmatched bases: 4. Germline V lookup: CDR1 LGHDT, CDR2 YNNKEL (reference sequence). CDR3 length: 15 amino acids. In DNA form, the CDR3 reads TGTGCCAGCAGCCAAGCCCGGGGGGTTTACAATGAGCAGTTCTTC. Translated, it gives CASSQARGVYNEQFF.

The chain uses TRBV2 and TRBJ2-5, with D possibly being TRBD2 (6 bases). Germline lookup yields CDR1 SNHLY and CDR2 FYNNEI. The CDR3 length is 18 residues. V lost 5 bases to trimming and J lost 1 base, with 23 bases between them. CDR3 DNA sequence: TGTGCCAGCAGTCCTCTTGCGGGGATGCACAGTATCCAAGAGACCCAGTACTTC. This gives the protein CASSPLAGMHSIQETQYF.

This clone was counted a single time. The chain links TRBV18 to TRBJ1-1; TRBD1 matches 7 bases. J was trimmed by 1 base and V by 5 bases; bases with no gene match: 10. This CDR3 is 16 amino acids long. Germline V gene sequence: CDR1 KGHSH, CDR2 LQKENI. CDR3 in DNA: TGTGCCAGCTCAAGGTCGCAGGGGGGAAGGAACACTGAAGCTTTCTTT. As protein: CASSRSQGGRNTEAFF. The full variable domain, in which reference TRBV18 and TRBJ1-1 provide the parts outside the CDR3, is NAGVMQNPRHLVRRRGQEARLRCSPMKGHSHVYWYRQLPEEGLKFMVYLQKENIIDESGMPKERFSAEFPKEGPSILRIQQVVRGDSAAYFCASSRSQGGRNTEAFFGQGTRLTVV.

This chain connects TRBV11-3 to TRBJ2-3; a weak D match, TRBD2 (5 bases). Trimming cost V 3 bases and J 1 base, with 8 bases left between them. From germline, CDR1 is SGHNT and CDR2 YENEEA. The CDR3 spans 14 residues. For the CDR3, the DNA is TGTGCCAGCAGCTTGGATAGCGGCACAGATACGCAGTATTTT. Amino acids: CASSLDSGTDTQYF.

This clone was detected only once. The CDR3 bases are TGTGCCAGTGAGGACAGGGGAGGTAATTCACCCCTCCACTTT. Translation: CASEDRGGNSPLHF. The chain carries TRBV19 and TRBJ1-6, with 9 bases matching TRBD1. The junction had 5 bases not matched to a gene; V was cut back by 8 bases and J by 6 bases. Germline V gives CDR1 LNHDA, CDR2 SQIVND (reference sequence). This CDR3 spans 14 amino acids.

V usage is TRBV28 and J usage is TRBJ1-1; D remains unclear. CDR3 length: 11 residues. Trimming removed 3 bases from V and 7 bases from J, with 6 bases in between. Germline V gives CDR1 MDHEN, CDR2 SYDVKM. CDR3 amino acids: CASSFAGEAFF. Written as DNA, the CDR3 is TGTGCCAGCAGTTTCGCGGGTGAAGCTTTCTTT.

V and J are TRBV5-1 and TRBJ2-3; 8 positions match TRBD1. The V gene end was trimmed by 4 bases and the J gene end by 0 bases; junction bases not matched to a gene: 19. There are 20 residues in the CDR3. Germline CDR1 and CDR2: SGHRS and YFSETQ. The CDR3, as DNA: TGCGCCAGCAGCCCACGGACAGGGAGATCCCATATTAGGAGCACAGATACGCAGTATTTT. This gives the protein CASSPRTGRSHIRSTDTQYF.

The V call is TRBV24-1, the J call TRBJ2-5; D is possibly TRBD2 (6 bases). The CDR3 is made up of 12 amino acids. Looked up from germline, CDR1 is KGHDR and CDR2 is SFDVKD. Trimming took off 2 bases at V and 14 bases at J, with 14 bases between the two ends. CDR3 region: CATSDYSGLHYF. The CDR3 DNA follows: TGTGCCACCAGTGATTATAGCGGTCTTCACTACTTC.

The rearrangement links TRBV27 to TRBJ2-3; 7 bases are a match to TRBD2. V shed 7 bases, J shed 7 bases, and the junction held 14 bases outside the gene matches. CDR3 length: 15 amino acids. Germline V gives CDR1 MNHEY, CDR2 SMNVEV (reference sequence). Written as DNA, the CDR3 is TGTGCCAGCACAAGAGGCGGGAGAGGATGGAATACGCAGTATTTT. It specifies CASTRGGRGWNTQYF.

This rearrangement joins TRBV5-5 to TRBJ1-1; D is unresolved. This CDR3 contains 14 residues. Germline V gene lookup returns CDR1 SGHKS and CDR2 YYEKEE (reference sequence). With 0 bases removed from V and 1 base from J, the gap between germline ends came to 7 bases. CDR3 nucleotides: TGTGCCAGCAGCTTGGATTGGGGGAACACTGAAGCTTTCTTT. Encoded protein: CASSLDWGNTEAFF.

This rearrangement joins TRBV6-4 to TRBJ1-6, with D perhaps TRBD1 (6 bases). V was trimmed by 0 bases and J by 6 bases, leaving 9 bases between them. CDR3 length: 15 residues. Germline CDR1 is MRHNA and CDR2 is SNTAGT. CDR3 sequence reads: CASSDSRGGNSPLHF. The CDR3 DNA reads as TGTGCCAGCAGTGACTCGAGAGGGGGTAATTCACCCCTCCACTTT.

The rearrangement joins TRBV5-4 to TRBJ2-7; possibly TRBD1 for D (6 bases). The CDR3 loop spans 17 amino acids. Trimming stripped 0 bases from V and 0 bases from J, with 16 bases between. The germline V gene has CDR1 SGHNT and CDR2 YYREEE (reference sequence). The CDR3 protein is CASSLAGQGFPSYEQYF. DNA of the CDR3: TGTGCCAGCAGCTTGGCCGGGCAGGGGTTTCCCTCCTACGAGCAGTACTTC.

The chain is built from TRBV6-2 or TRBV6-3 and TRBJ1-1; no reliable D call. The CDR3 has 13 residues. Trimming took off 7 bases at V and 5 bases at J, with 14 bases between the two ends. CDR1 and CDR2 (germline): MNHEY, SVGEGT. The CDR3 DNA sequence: TGTGCCAGCAACCCGGGATGGGGAACTGAAGCTTTCTTT. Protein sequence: CASNPGWGTEAFF.

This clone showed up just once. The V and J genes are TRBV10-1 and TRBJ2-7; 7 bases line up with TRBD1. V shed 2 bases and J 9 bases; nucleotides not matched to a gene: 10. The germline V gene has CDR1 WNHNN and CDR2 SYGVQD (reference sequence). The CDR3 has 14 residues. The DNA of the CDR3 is TGCGCCAGCAGTGAGGTCCGGGACAGAAGGTTGCAGTACTTC. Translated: CASSEVRDRRLQYF.

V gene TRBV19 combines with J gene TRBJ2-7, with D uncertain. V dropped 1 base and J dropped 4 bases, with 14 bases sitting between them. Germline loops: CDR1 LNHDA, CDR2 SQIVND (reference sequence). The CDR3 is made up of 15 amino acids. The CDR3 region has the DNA TGTGCCAGTAGTATAGGAAACGGTTTAAGGTACGAGCAGTACTTC. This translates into CASSIGNGLRYEQYF.

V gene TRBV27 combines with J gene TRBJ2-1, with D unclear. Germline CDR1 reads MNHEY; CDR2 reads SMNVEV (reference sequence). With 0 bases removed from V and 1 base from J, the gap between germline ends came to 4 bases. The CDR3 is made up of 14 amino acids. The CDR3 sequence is CASSLSQSYNEQFF. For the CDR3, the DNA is TGTGCCAGCAGTTTATCCCAGTCCTACAATGAGCAGTTCTTC.

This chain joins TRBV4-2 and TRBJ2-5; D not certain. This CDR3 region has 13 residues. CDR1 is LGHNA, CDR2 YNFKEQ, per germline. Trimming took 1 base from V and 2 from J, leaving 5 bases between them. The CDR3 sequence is CASSQVGQETQYF. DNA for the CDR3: TGTGCCAGCAGCCAAGTCGGGCAAGAGACCCAGTACTTC.

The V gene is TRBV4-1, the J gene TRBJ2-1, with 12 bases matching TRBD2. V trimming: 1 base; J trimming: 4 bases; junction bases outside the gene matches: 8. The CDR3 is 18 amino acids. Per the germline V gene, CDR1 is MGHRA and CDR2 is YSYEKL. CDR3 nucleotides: TGCGCCAGCAGCCAAGGGCTAGCGGGAGGGAGAGGGTACAATGAGCAGTTCTTC. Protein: CASSQGLAGGRGYNEQFF.